Following are 3 T cell receptor beta chains from one sample sequenced in a study of shared clonotypes between healthy human individuals. Clones were read by immunoSEQ multiplex PCR, and TCRdb kept only the in-frame ones, dropping some. The table lists tens of thousands of clones, 60% to 70% of them singletons. Input material: memory CD8+ T cells sorted from blood. Subset indicated: CD45RO+ cells pooled with CCR7-negative TemRA cells. The receptors originated from a man aged 25-45 years in good health.

This chain joins TRBV5-4 and TRBJ2-7; the D call may be TRBD1 or TRBD2 (5 bases each). This CDR3 has 15 residues. In germline, CDR1 is SGHNT, CDR2 YYREEE (reference sequence). V was pared by 4 bases and J by 0 bases, with 14 bases between. The CDR3 is CASSPGTISSYEQYF. The CDR3 DNA reads TGTGCCAGCAGCCCCGGGACCATCAGCTCCTACGAGCAGTACTTC.

The chain links TRBV10-2 to TRBJ2-3; D possibly corresponds to TRBD2 (6 bases). Germline CDR1 reads WSHSY; CDR2 reads SAAADI. The CDR3 totals 15 residues. V lost 6 bases to trimming and J lost 6 bases, with 19 bases between them. The CDR3 DNA reads as TGCGCCAGCAGAAAGGGGAGGTGGAATATTGATACGCAGTATTTT. Its protein product is CASRKGRWNIDTQYF.

This clone appeared once. The rearrangement joins TRBV9 to TRBJ2-1; 7 bases match TRBD2. CDR1 and CDR2 (germline): SGDLS, YYNGEE. The CDR3 contains 17 residues. The ends lost 3 bases at V and 5 bases at J; junction bases unmatched: 14. This chain's CDR3 is CASSERGKLARNNEQFF. The CDR3 coding sequence is TGTGCCAGCAGCGAGCGCGGTAAACTAGCGAGGAACAATGAGCAGTTCTTC.